The T cell receptor (beta chain) described here comes from a study of blood T cell repertoires in COVID-19. Study-wide context: Sites in the United States, Italy and Spain provided acute and convalescent COVID-19 samples.

The V gene lost 4 bases and the J gene lost 10 bases, with 13 bases spanning the gap. The germline V gene encodes CDR1 MNHEY and CDR2 SVGEGT. The CDR3 extends over 12 amino acids. Participant reports of clinical history set cohort assignment. The protocol was immunoSEQ multiplex PCR, while the TCRdb copy is restricted to in-frame clones and leaves out a portion. The sample shows 200,000 to 250,000 clones, under 90% of them seen only once. Sequenced material: PBMCs or T cells enriched from blood (not recorded which). The TCR originated in a woman aged 60-75 years who had recovered from COVID-19. This rearrangement joins TRBV6-2 or TRBV6-3 to TRBJ1-2, with a tentative D call TRBD1 (6 bases). CDR3 nucleotide sequence: TGTGCCAGCAGTTGGACAGTTAGTGACTACACCTTC. Amino acids: CASSWTVSDYTF.